The rows below give T cell receptor beta chains drawn from one sample of a study of identical twins. A single record per CDR3 protein comes from TCRdb applying MiXCR to the 5' RACE reads. The sample consists of nearly 200,000 distinct CDR3 sequences, less than 20% of them appearing once. These data also formed part of another study, on T cells expressing NK-cell markers.

Material for sequencing was CD8+ T cells sorted from blood. These receptors were collected from a woman aged 18-29 years in good health. CDR3s include the opening cysteine and the closing phenylalanine or tryptophan. A D gene is named only where the DNA matches it firmly. Expanded clones are given a class, and other clones once, few, many or no size at all.

v_call,clone_size,j_call,d_call,cdr3_nt,cdr3_aa
TRBV12-3/TRBV12-4,few,TRBJ2-1,-,TGTGCCAGCAGTTTAGCGCTAGCGAGTGGGGAGCAGTTCTTC,CASSLALASGEQFF
TRBV30,-,TRBJ2-1,TRBD1,TGTGCCTGGAGTGTAGGACAGGGGCGCTACAATGAGCAGTTCTTC,CAWSVGQGRYNEQFF
TRBV7-6,-,TRBJ2-3,TRBD2,TGTGCCAGCAGCTTAGCAAGCGGGGGGCCATTGGATACGCAGTATTTT,CASSLASGGPLDTQYF
TRBV6-1,-,TRBJ2-1,TRBD2,TGTGCCAGCAGTGGGACTAGCGGGAGGTCAAACAATGAGCAGTTCTTC,CASSGTSGRSNNEQFF
TRBV11-2,few,TRBJ2-5,TRBD2,TGTGCCAGCAGCTCCGGGACTAGCGGACACCAAGAGACCCAGTACTTC,CASSSGTSGHQETQYF
TRBV12-3/TRBV12-4,few,TRBJ1-1,-,TGTGCCAGCAGTCACCCGGGTATGAACACTGAAGCTTTCTTT,CASSHPGMNTEAFF
TRBV9,-,TRBJ1-1,TRBD1,TGTGCCAGCAGCGTAGTACAGGGGCAAAACACTGAAGCTTTCTTT,CASSVVQGQNTEAFF
TRBV6-1,many,TRBJ1-6,-,TGTGCCAGCAGTGAGGGGGCAGAGGGTTCACCCCTCCACTTT,CASSEGAEGSPLHF
TRBV27,-,TRBJ2-3,TRBD1,TGTGCCAGCTGTCGGACAGGAGGAACGGTCACAGATACGCAGTATTTT,CASCRTGGTVTDTQYF
TRBV19,few,TRBJ2-7,TRBD2,TGTGCCAGTAGTATGTTCGTGGGAGGGACCTACGAGCAGTACTTC,CASSMFVGGTYEQYF
TRBV6-5,few,TRBJ2-2,TRBD1,TGTGCCAGCAGCTATGGGACAGCCGGGGAGCTGTTTTTT,CASSYGTAGELFF
TRBV10-3,few,TRBJ1-2,-,TGTGCCATCAGTGAGCCAGGGACAAAGGGCAACTATGGCTACACCTTC,CAISEPGTKGNYGYTF
TRBV10-3,-,TRBJ2-2,-,TGTGCCATCGAGAACACCGGGGAGCTGTTTTTT,CAIENTGELFF
TRBV15,many,TRBJ2-7,-,TGTGCCACCAGCAGTAGCGGAAGCTCCTACGAGCAGTACTTC,CATSSSGSSYEQYF
TRBV18,few,TRBJ2-1,-,TGTGCCAGCGCAATTCCCTACAATGAGCAGTTCTTC,CASAIPYNEQFF
TRBV7-9,few,TRBJ2-3,TRBD2,TGTGCCAGCAGCTTACTTTCCAGCGGGGGAGATACGCAGTATTTT,CASSLLSSGGDTQYF
TRBV6-5,few,TRBJ2-7,-,TGTGCCAGCAGTTATAGTATGTTGGGGGGTGGGTCCTACGAGCAGTACTTC,CASSYSMLGGGSYEQYF
TRBV5-6,-,TRBJ2-5,TRBD1,TGTGCCAGCAGTTCGGGACAGCAAGAGACCCAGTACTTC,CASSSGQQETQYF
TRBV2,-,TRBJ2-7,TRBD2,TGTGCCAGCAGGGGGAGCGGGGGCTCCTACGAGCAGTACTTC,CASRGSGGSYEQYF
TRBV6-4,few,TRBJ1-2,TRBD1,TGTGCCAGCAGTGCCAGTCCCGGGACAGGGAACGATGGCTACACCTTC,CASSASPGTGNDGYTF
TRBV6-1,-,TRBJ2-2,-,TGTGCCAGCAACCCAAGGGCCAGCGGCCTTGGGGAGCTGTTTTTT,CASNPRASGLGELFF
TRBV20-1,many,TRBJ2-7,-,TGCAGTGCTAGAGGACCCCGCTCGGATCACGAGCAGTACTTC,CSARGPRSDHEQYF
TRBV7-2,few,TRBJ2-3,TRBD2,TGTGCCAGCAGCTTAACGGGAGGGCAGTCAGATACGCAGTATTTT,CASSLTGGQSDTQYF
TRBV7-9,-,TRBJ2-1,-,TGTGCCAGCAGCCCCGCTCGAGCTGTCGATGAGCAGTTCTTC,CASSPARAVDEQFF
TRBV12-3/TRBV12-4,few,TRBJ2-7,-,TGTGCCAGCAGTTCCCCCACAGTATACGAGCAGTACTTC,CASSSPTVYEQYF
TRBV6-1,few,TRBJ1-2,-,TGTGCCAGCAGTGAATATCGGGATTCCTATGGCTACACCTTC,CASSEYRDSYGYTF
TRBV10-3,-,TRBJ2-3,TRBD2,TGTGCCATCAGTGAGGGGACTACCCCCGCAGATACGCAGTATTTT,CAISEGTTPADTQYF
TRBV25-1,few,TRBJ1-1,TRBD1,TGTGCCAGCAGTGGGACAGGGGGCTTCACTGAAGCTTTCTTT,CASSGTGGFTEAFF
TRBV25-1,-,TRBJ2-2,TRBD2,TGTGCCAGCGGTTGGCCGGAGCGGGGGGCGTCGAGCACCGGGGAGCTGTTTTTT,CASGWPERGASSTGELFF